This passage covers 3 T cell receptor beta chains from one sample sequenced in a study of blood T cell repertoires in COVID-19. Produced via immunoSEQ multiplex PCR; TCRdb's table is partial and in-frame only. The sample includes around 260,000 clones, just over 90% of them seen just once. Sequenced material: peripheral blood. These receptors were obtained from a woman aged 25-40 years with COVID-19, enrolled during active disease.

The gene calls are TRBV19 and TRBJ1-5; D is unresolved. The CDR3 sequence is 23 residues long. Germline assignment: CDR1 LNHDA and CDR2 SQIVND (reference sequence). Trimming pared 5 bases from V and 0 bases from J, leaving 35 bases between. The CDR3 bases are TGTGCCAGTAGTTCTTCGGAGCCGTGGCAGCCAACCAGTTATTATTATAGCAATCAGCCCCAGCATTTT. This sequence encodes CASSSSEPWQPTSYYYSNQPQHF.

The chain joins TRBV5-6 to TRBJ1-1; 8 nucleotides line up with TRBD1. V was pared by 3 bases and J by 1 base, with 5 bases of the junction left unmatched. Per germline, CDR1 SGHDT and CDR2 YYEEEE. The CDR3 is made up of 15 amino acids. CDR3 nucleotide sequence: TGTGCCAGCAGCTCACCCAGGGGGCCGAACACTGAAGCTTTCTTT. This translates into CASSSPRGPNTEAFF.

The V gene is TRBV2, the J gene TRBJ2-7, with D possibly matching TRBD1 (5 bases). Germline assignment: CDR1 SNHLY and CDR2 FYNNEI. The V gene lost 6 bases and the J gene lost 0 bases, with 9 bases spanning the gap. The CDR3 runs to 13 residues. In DNA form, the CDR3 reads TGTGCCAGCAGGCACAGGAGCTCCTACGAGCAGTACTTC. Its protein product is CASRHRSSYEQYF.